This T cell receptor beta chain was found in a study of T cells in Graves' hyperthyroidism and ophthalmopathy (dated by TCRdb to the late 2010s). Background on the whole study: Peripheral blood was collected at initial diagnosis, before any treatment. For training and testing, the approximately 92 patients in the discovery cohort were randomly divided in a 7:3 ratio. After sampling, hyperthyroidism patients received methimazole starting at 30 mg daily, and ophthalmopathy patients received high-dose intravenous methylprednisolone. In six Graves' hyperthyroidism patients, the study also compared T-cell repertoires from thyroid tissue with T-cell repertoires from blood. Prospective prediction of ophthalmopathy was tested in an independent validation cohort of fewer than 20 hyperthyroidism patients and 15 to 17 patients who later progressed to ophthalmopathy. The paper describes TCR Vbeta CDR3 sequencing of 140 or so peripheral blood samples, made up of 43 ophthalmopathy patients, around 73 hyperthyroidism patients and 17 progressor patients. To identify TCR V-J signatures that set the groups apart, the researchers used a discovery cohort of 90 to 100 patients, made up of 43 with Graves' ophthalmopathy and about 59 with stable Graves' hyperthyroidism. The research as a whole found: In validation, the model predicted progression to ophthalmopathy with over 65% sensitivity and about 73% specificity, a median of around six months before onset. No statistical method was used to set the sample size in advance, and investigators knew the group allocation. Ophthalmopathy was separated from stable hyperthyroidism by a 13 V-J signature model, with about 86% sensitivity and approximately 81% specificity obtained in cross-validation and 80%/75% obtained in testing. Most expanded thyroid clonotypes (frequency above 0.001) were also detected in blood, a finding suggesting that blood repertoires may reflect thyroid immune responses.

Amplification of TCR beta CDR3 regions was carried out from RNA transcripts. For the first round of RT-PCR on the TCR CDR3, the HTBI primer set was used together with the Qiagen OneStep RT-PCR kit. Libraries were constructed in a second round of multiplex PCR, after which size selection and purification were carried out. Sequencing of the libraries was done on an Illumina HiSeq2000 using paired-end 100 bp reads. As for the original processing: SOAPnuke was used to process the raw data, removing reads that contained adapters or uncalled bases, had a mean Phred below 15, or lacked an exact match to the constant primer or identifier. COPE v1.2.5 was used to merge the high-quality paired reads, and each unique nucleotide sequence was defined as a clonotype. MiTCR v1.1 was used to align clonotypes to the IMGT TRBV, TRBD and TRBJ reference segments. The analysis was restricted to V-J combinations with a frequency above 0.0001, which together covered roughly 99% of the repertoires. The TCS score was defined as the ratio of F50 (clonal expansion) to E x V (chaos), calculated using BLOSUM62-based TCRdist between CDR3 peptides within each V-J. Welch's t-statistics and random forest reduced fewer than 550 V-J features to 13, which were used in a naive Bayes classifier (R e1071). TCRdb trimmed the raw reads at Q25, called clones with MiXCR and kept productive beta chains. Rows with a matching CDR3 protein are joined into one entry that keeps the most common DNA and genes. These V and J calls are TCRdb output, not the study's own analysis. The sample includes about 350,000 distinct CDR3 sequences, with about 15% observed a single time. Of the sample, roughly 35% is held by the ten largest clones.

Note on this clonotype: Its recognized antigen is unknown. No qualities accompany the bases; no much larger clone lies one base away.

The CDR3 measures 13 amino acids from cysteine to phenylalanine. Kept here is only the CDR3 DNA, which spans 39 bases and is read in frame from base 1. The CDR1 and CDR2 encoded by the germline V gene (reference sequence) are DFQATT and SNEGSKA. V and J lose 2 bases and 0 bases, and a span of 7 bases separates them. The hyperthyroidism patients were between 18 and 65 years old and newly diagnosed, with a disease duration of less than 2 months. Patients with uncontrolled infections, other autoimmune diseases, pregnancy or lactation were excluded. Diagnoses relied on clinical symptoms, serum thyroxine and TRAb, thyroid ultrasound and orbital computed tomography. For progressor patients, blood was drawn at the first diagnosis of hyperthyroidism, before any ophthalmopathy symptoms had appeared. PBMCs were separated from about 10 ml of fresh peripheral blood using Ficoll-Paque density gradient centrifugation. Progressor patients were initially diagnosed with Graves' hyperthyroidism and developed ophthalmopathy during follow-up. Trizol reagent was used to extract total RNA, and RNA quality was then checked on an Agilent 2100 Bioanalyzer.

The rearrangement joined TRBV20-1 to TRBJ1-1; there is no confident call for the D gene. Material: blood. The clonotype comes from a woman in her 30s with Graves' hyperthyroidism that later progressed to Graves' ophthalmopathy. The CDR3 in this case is CSARTTVNTEAFF. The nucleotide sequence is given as TGCAGTGCTAGAACGACGGTGAACACTGAAGCTTTCTTT.